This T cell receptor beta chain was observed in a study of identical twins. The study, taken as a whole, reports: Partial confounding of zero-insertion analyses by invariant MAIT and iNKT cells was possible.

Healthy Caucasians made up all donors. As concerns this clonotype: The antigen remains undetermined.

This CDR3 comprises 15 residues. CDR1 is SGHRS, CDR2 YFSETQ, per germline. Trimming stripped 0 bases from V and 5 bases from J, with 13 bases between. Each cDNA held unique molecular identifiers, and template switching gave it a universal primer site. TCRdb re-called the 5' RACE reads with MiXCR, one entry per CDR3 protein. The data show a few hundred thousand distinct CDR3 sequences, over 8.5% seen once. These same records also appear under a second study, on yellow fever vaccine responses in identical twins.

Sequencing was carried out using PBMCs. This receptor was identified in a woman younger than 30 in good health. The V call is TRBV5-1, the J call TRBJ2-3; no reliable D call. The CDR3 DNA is TGCGCCAGCAGCTTGGACTCCCTGGGGATAGATACGCAGTATTTT. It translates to CASSLDSLGIDTQYF.